This T cell receptor beta chain emerged from a study of T cells after yellow fever vaccination. Study outcomes and limitations: Weaker overall was a secondary response that nonetheless peaked faster, on day 5 versus 15. Only a minor proportion of clonotypes was detected across both CD4 and CD8 compartments. At around 96% for CD4 and 70% to 90% for CD8, most primary-vaccination clones showed up again after the booster.

In the case of this clonotype: Its antigen is not known.

A process of 5'RACE template switching, which added a universal primer site and UMIs, was used to make TCR cDNA. Each CDR3 protein is one row after TCRdb ran MiXCR on the 5' RACE reads. The sample lists nearly 350,000 distinct CDR3 sequences, roughly 8% occurring once. Sequenced here: PBMCs, sampled roughly 45 days after the first yellow fever vaccination. The receptor's source is a man between 18 and 35 years old who received the YFV17D yellow fever vaccine.

The CDR3 loop is CASSGLGAPYEQYF. The CDR3 DNA reads as TGTGCCAGTAGTGGCCTGGGGGCACCCTACGAGCAGTACTTC. This rearrangement joins TRBV19 to TRBJ2-7; a weak D match, TRBD1 (6 bases). This CDR3 spans 14 amino acids. Per the germline V gene, CDR1 is LNHDA and CDR2 is SQIVND (reference sequence). V gave up 5 bases and J gave up 2 bases, with 13 bases separating them.